These 11 T cell receptor beta chains came from one sample sequenced in a study of cytotoxic CD8 clonotypes in ibrutinib-treated CLL. Libraries were prepared by immunoSEQ multiplex PCR; TCRdb keeps only in-frame clonotypes and omits some of them. The profile shows about 150,000 clones, about 70% of them singletons. The sample was PBMCs, taken after 24 months of ibrutinib treatment. The receptors originated from a human donor with chronic lymphocytic leukemia.

This clone was counted a few times. This rearrangement joins TRBV10-3 to TRBJ1-4, with 10 nucleotides matching TRBD1. This CDR3 is 15 amino acids long. The trim removed 10 bases at V and 6 bases at J, leaving 11 bases unmatched. Germline-derived CDR1 and CDR2 are ENHRY and SYGVKD. The CDR3 nucleotides are TGTGCCACCGCCTCGACCGGGACAGGGGATGAAAAACTGTTTTTT. This translates into CATASTGTGDEKLFF.

The sample holds one count of this clone. The gene calls are TRBV6-6 and TRBJ1-1; no reliable D call. This CDR3 has 13 residues. V was shortened by 6 bases and J by 1 base, with 9 bases between the two germline ends. Germline V gene sequence: CDR1 MNHNY, CDR2 SVGAGI (reference sequence). CDR3 sequence reads: CASREVGNTEAFF. CDR3 coding DNA: TGTGCCAGCAGGGAAGTGGGGAACACTGAAGCTTTCTTT.

This clone was picked up a small number of times. This rearrangement joins TRBV11-2 to TRBJ2-5; the match to TRBD2 covers 7 bases. The ends lost 3 bases at V and 5 bases at J; junction bases unmatched: 9. Germline CDR1 is SGHAT and CDR2 is FQNNGV. This CDR3 comprises 15 residues. As DNA, the CDR3 is TGTGCCAGCAGCTTTAGGGAGACTAGCTTGGAGACCCAGTACTTC. Translated: CASSFRETSLETQYF.

The chain joins TRBV30 to TRBJ2-2; tentative D call: TRBD1 (6 bases). Per the germline V gene, CDR1 is GTSNPN and CDR2 is SVGIG (reference sequence). V lost 3 bases and J 13 bases, leaving 12 bases between the germline ends. This CDR3 is 11 amino acids long. In nucleotides, the CDR3 is TGTGCCTGGAGCCACCAGGGGTGGCTGTTTTTT. Translating gives CAWSHQGWLFF.

The chain links TRBV6-1 to TRBJ1-5; D is unclear. Looked up from germline, CDR1 is MNHNS and CDR2 is SASEGT. The CDR3 length is 15 residues. Trimming removed 4 bases from V and 0 bases from J, with 10 bases in between. The CDR3 coding sequence is TGTGCCAGCAGTGGCGGTCTTAATAGCAATCAGCCCCAGCATTTT. Translated, it gives CASSGGLNSNQPQHF.

The gene calls are TRBV5-1 and TRBJ2-7; D gene unclear. The V end lost 4 bases, the J end lost 2 bases, and 10 bases lay between the germline ends. Germline CDR1 SGHRS, CDR2 YFSETQ. The CDR3 totals 13 residues. DNA for the CDR3: TGCGCCAGCAGCGAAGGGTCCGCCTACGAGCAGTACTTC. Encoded protein: CASSEGSAYEQYF.

This chain connects TRBV18 to TRBJ2-7; possibly TRBD1 for D (5 bases). V was pared by 3 bases and J by 2 bases, with 8 bases between. Germline CDR1 and CDR2: KGHSH and LQKENI. There are 13 residues in the CDR3. For the CDR3, the DNA is TGTGCCAGCTCACCGGGGCTAACCTACGAGCAGTACTTC. Encoded protein: CASSPGLTYEQYF.

The chain employs TRBV7-2 and TRBJ2-3; D is perhaps TRBD1 (6 bases). The length of the CDR3 is 17 residues. Germline V gives CDR1 SGHTA, CDR2 FQGNSA. V was cut by 5 bases and J by 6 bases, with 24 bases left in between. The DNA for the CDR3 is TGTGCCAGCAGCCATGGGGGCCTGCTACAGGCTGAGGATACGCAGTATTTT. Its translation is CASSHGGLLQAEDTQYF.

The chain joins TRBV4-1 to TRBJ1-2, with 8 bases that match TRBD1. Germline V CDR1 and CDR2: MGHRA, YSYEKL. CDR3 length: 16 residues. The V gene end was trimmed by 4 bases and the J gene end by 14 bases; junction bases not matched to a gene: 21. CDR3 sequence (DNA): TGCGCCAGCAGCCCTCTGGGTCGCCTCAAGCCCAGGGGGCAAACCTTC. Protein: CASSPLGRLKPRGQTF.

A single count supports this clone. The V gene is TRBV11-2, the J gene TRBJ2-2; TRBD1 aligns across 7 bases. This CDR3 is 15 amino acids long. V was clipped by 5 bases and J by 6 bases; unmatched bases: 9. Germline V gives CDR1 SGHAT, CDR2 FQNNGV. The CDR3, as DNA: TGTGCCAGCAGCCCCTACCACCAGGGGGCCGGGGAGCTGTTTTTT. This gives the protein CASSPYHQGAGELFF.

This clone was detected ten times or more. V gene TRBV5-8 combines with J gene TRBJ1-3; unclear D gene. CDR3 length: 15 residues. CDR1 and CDR2 from the germline V gene are SGHTS and YDEGEE. V lost 2 bases and J 0 bases, leaving 9 bases between the germline ends. In DNA, the CDR3 is TGTGCCAGCAGCTTTCCTGGGTTCTCTGGAAACACCATATATTTT. This encodes CASSFPGFSGNTIYF.